A single sample gave rise to the 15 T cell receptor beta chains below, sequenced in a study of beta chain features in type 1 diabetes. Study outcomes and limitations: Across all four CD4+ subsets, people with type 1 diabetes showed modestly shorter TCRB CDR3s.

Expressed TCRB transcripts got sequenced, as all isolated RNA was reverse transcribed. Assay: immunoSEQ multiplex PCR; the TCRdb copy retains only in-frame clones and omits some. Of over 300,000 clones in the sample, over 7% were seen once. These receptors' antigens are unknown. The sequenced material came from central memory CD4+ T cells from blood. These receptors came from a man aged 25-45 years with type 1 diabetes.

This clone was observed a few times. The rearrangement joins TRBV29-1 to TRBJ1-1, with TRBD1 matching 7 bases. V dropped 0 bases and J dropped 7; count of bases not matched to a gene: 8. Per the germline V gene, CDR1 is SQVTM and CDR2 is ANQGSEA. The CDR3 is made up of 14 amino acids. The CDR3 DNA is TGCAGCGTTGAAGATAATGGACAGGTCTATGAAGCTTTCTTT. This gives the protein CSVEDNGQVYEAFF.

The table lists this clone with a few counts. V and J are TRBV6-6 and TRBJ2-5; D may be TRBD1 or TRBD2 (5 bases each). The CDR3 is 13 amino acids. Germline V gene lookup returns CDR1 MNHNY and CDR2 SVGAGI (reference sequence). V was shortened by 7 bases and J by 3 bases, with 12 bases between the two germline ends. The CDR3 here is CASTERTKETQYF. The DNA for the CDR3 is TGTGCCAGCACCGAGCGGACAAAAGAGACCCAGTACTTC.

This clone was observed a handful of times. This chain links TRBV19 with TRBJ1-5, with 9 nucleotides matching TRBD1. The CDR3 spans 15 residues. V lost 6 bases, J lost 0 bases, and 3 bases stayed unmatched. Germline V gene lookup returns CDR1 LNHDA and CDR2 SQIVND (reference sequence). The CDR3 here is CASRDRGLSNQPQHF. The CDR3 bases are TGTGCCAGTAGGGACAGGGGCCTTAGCAATCAGCCCCAGCATTTT.

This sequence joins TRBV10-1 and TRBJ1-2; no clear D gene. Between the trimmed V and J ends, which lost 2 bases and 6 bases, there was a span of 10 bases. The CDR3 runs 13 residues. Germline assignment: CDR1 WNHNN and CDR2 SYGVQD (reference sequence). Here the CDR3 DNA reads TGCGCCAGCAGTGAGAGAAGGGCAGATGGCTACACCTTC. This encodes CASSERRADGYTF.

This clone was found a few times. This chain joins TRBV14 and TRBJ2-5, with TRBD1 identical over 8 bases. The V gene end was trimmed by 1 base and the J gene end by 5 bases; junction bases not matched to a gene: 3. The CDR3 has 14 amino acids. Per germline, CDR1 SGHDN and CDR2 FVKESK. The CDR3, as DNA: TGTGCCAGCAGCCAAGCGGACAGGGTGGAGACCCAGTACTTC. Its translation is CASSQADRVETQYF.

The chain is built from TRBV7-2 and TRBJ1-1, with D possibly TRBD1 on 6 matching bases. Germline V gene data show CDR1 as SGHTA and CDR2 as FQGNSA. Trimming took 3 bases from V and 7 from J, leaving 18 bases between them. This CDR3 comprises 15 residues. The CDR3 nucleotides are TGTGCCAGCAGCTTGGGGATTGTCTTACAGGGTGAAGCTTTCTTT. As protein: CASSLGIVLQGEAFF.

Of note for this clone: At one boundary the junction diverges from the germline segment, which might be a read error. The chain is built from TRBV7-2 and TRBJ2-4; a possible D gene is TRBD1 (6 bases). The CDR3 consists of 12 residues. Looked up from germline, CDR1 is SGHTA and CDR2 is FQGNSA. CDR3 in DNA: TGTGCCAGCAGCACTCCACAGGGAGCGAGGGACTTC. Translation: CASSTPQGARDF.

V and J are TRBV27 and TRBJ1-4; 8 bases agree with TRBD1. The V gene end was trimmed by 6 bases and the J gene end by 6 bases; junction bases not matched to a gene: 3. Germline CDR1 MNHEY, CDR2 SMNVEV (reference sequence). This CDR3 region has 13 residues. The CDR3 coding sequence is TGTGCCAGCAGGGACAGGGATCATGAAAAACTGTTTTTT. Translating gives CASRDRDHEKLFF.

The chain is built from TRBV7-2 and TRBJ2-7; a weak D match, TRBD1 (5 bases). This CDR3 is 12 amino acids long. Looked up from germline, CDR1 is SGHTA and CDR2 is FQGNSA. V was clipped by 1 base and J by 9 bases, with 10 bases between them. CDR3 amino acids: CASSLGAGPQYF. In DNA form, the CDR3 reads TGTGCCAGCAGCTTAGGTGCAGGGCCGCAGTACTTC.

This clone was seen more than once but under ten times. The rearrangement uses TRBV29-1 and TRBJ1-1, with D unclear. Trimming pared 3 bases from V and 7 bases from J, leaving 15 bases between. This CDR3 has 13 residues. Looked up from germline, CDR1 is SQVTM and CDR2 is ANQGSEA. The CDR3, as DNA: TGCAGCGTTGATGGTAAGCGATTAGATGAAGCTTTCTTT. The encoded protein is CSVDGKRLDEAFF. The complete variable domain, with remaining parts taken from reference TRBV29-1 and TRBJ1-1, reads SAVISQKPSRDICQRGTSLTIQCQVDSQVTMMFWYRQQPGQSLTLIATANQGSEATYESGFVIDKFPISRPNLTFSTLTVSNMSPEDSSIYLCSVDGKRLDEAFFGQGTRLTVV.

This clone occurred a few times. The gene calls are TRBV9 and TRBJ1-3; D is uncertain. The ends were cut back, 4 bases at V and 2 bases at J, with 10 bases in the middle. The CDR3 is 14 residues long. Germline V lookup: CDR1 SGDLS, CDR2 YYNGEE. CDR3 in amino acids: CASSPQVAGNTIYF. The DNA of the CDR3 is TGTGCCAGCAGCCCCCAGGTGGCTGGAAACACCATATATTTT.

This clone appeared a few times. This chain joins TRBV10-3 and TRBJ1-1, with D hard to call. Per germline, CDR1 ENHRY and CDR2 SYGVKD. This CDR3 is built from 13 residues. V lost 7 bases, J lost 1 base, and 10 bases lay in between. This chain's CDR3 is CAIKGTGNTEAFF. The CDR3 DNA is TGTGCCATCAAAGGAACGGGGAACACTGAAGCTTTCTTT.

As DNA, the CDR3 is TGTGCCAGCAGTTACTCACAGCCTGTCACAGATACGCAGTATTTT. Protein: CASSYSQPVTDTQYF. The chain combines TRBV6-5 with TRBJ2-3; D call uncertain. V was pared by 0 bases and J by 2 bases, with 9 bases between. Germline lookup yields CDR1 MNHEY and CDR2 SVGAGI. The CDR3 is 15 amino acids.

This clone was seen a few times. DNA for the CDR3: TGTGCCAGCAGACCCAGGACGGCTGAGCAGTTCTTC. Translating gives CASRPRTAEQFF. The chain is built from TRBV2 and TRBJ2-1, with D unclear. The V gene's germline CDR1 is SNHLY and CDR2 FYNNEI. There are 12 residues in the CDR3. Trimming removed 6 bases at V and 9 bases at J, with 12 bases between.

This clone turned up a few times. The rearrangement links TRBV4-3 to TRBJ1-4; possible D gene TRBD1, 5 bases. The CDR3 length is 14 residues. Trimming cost V 1 base and J 8 bases, with 11 bases left between them. Per the germline V gene, CDR1 is LGHNA and CDR2 is YSLEER. The CDR3 here is CASSQVQGVEKLFF. The CDR3 bases are TGCGCCAGCAGCCAAGTCCAGGGTGTCGAAAAACTGTTTTTT.